One and the same sample provided the 28 T cell receptor beta chains below, sequenced in a study of T cell responses to AZD1222 COVID-19 vaccine. Libraries were prepared by immunoSEQ multiplex PCR; TCRdb keeps only in-frame clonotypes and omits some of them. The sample consists of approximately 120,000 clones, 85% to 90% of them appearing once. Specimen: peripheral blood, collected on day 0 of AZD1222 vaccination. All receptors derive from an adult in good health.

The CDR3 reads CASSGRGGRFEQYF. The DNA for the CDR3 is TGTGCCAGCAGCGGACGGGGGGGACGTTTCGAGCAGTACTTC. The chain joins TRBV9 to TRBJ2-7; 8 bases agree with TRBD2. Germline CDR1 is SGDLS and CDR2 is YYNGEE. V gave up 3 bases and J gave up 6 bases; unmatched junction bases: 8. CDR3 length equals 14 residues.

This clone was detected once. The chain carries TRBV7-3 and TRBJ2-1; no firm D call. The CDR3 has 12 amino acids. The germline V gene encodes CDR1 SGHTA and CDR2 FQGTGA. Deletions cut 5 bases from V and 7 bases from J, with 9 bases between. The chain's CDR3 is CASSIGENEQFF. The CDR3, as DNA: TGTGCCAGCAGCATAGGAGAAAATGAGCAGTTCTTC.

V usage is TRBV6-5 and J usage is TRBJ2-5; 10 bases are shared with TRBD2. This CDR3 region has 15 residues. Looked up from germline, CDR1 is MNHEY and CDR2 is SVGAGI. The trim removed 2 bases at V and 5 bases at J, leaving 5 bases unmatched. CDR3 sequence reads: CASSYEASGSETQYF. The CDR3 DNA reads as TGTGCCAGCAGTTACGAAGCTAGCGGGAGCGAGACCCAGTACTTC.

The chain employs TRBV5-1 and TRBJ2-7, with 7 nucleotides matching TRBD2. Germline loops: CDR1 SGHRS, CDR2 YFSETQ. Losses at the gene ends were 6 bases for V and 2 bases for J; bases not matched to a gene: 14. There are 16 residues in the CDR3. The CDR3 protein is CASTGGFGELAYEQYF. The CDR3, as DNA: TGCGCCAGCACCGGGGGGTTTGGGGAGTTGGCCTACGAGCAGTACTTC.

This sequence joins TRBV9 and TRBJ1-2; 7 bases agree with TRBD1. Germline loops: CDR1 SGDLS, CDR2 YYNGEE. Losses at the gene ends were 0 bases for V and 4 bases for J; bases not matched to a gene: 9. The CDR3 is made up of 16 amino acids. The CDR3 protein is CASSVEGMEGAYGYTF. The CDR3 DNA sequence: TGTGCCAGCAGCGTAGAAGGGATGGAGGGGGCCTATGGCTACACCTTC.

Notes on this clone: This sample includes further DNA sequences coding for the same CDR3. This sequence joins TRBV20-1 and TRBJ1-1; D might be TRBD1 (6 bases). The ends were cut back, 1 base at V and 8 bases at J, with 8 bases in the middle. Germline CDR1 reads DFQATT; CDR2 reads SNEGSKA (reference sequence). The CDR3 spans 11 residues. The CDR3 nucleotides read TGCAGTGCTAGAGGGGGGACAGAAGCTTTCTTT. Its protein is CSARGGTEAFF.

CDR3 in amino acids: CATSQGAQPQHF. The CDR3 region has the DNA TGTGCCACTTCACAGGGAGCTCAGCCCCAGCATTTT. V gene TRBV15 combines with J gene TRBJ1-5, with D perhaps TRBD1 (6 bases). Trimming removed 9 bases from V and 6 bases from J, with 12 bases in between. CDR3 length: 12 residues. CDR1 and CDR2 from the germline V gene are LNHNV and YYDKDF (reference sequence).

The CDR3 sequence: CASTTWGNTIYF. The CDR3 bases are TGTGCCAGCACCACATGGGGCAACACCATATATTTT. The J gene is TRBJ1-3, the V gene TRBV12-3 or TRBV12-4, with D perhaps matching TRBD1 (5 bases). Trimming took off 7 bases at V and 7 bases at J, with 11 bases between the two ends. The CDR3 totals 12 residues.

This chain joins TRBV3-1 (or the pseudogene TRBV3-2) and TRBJ1-2; weak D call: TRBD1 (5 bases). The germline V gene has CDR1 LGHDT and CDR2 YNNKEL (reference sequence). The V gene lost 3 bases and the J gene lost 5 bases, with 16 bases spanning the gap. The CDR3 contains 15 residues. CDR3 amino acids: CASSHGGWEPYGYTF. CDR3 bases: TGTGCCAGCAGCCATGGGGGATGGGAACCTTATGGCTACACCTTC.

The chain combines TRBV19 with TRBJ1-2; TRBD1 agrees at 7 bases. With V trimmed by 4 bases and J by 1 base, 3 bases remained unmatched. CDR3 length: 14 amino acids. From germline, CDR1 is LNHDA and CDR2 SQIVND (reference sequence). The CDR3 region has the DNA TGTGCCAGTAGTACCAGGGGGAGTAACTATGGCTACACCTTC. It is translated as CASSTRGSNYGYTF. The full variable domain, with the rest looked up from reference TRBV19 and TRBJ1-2, is DGGITQSPKYLFRKEGQNVTLSCEQNLNHDAMYWYRQDPGQGLRLIYYSQIVNDFQKGDIAEGYSVSREKKESFPLTVTSAQKNPTAFYLCASSTRGSNYGYTFGSGTRLTVV.

This clone came up once. J is TRBJ1-1 and V is TRBV28; a possible D gene is TRBD1 (5 bases). CDR1 is MDHEN, CDR2 SYDVKM, per germline. V lost 5 bases to trimming and J lost 1 base, with 11 bases between them. This CDR3 is built from 14 residues. CDR3 nucleotide sequence: TGTGCCAGCAGTCCCGGACAAACGAACACTGAAGCTTTCTTT. Encoded protein: CASSPGQTNTEAFF.

This chain uses TRBV5-6 with TRBJ1-1; D is uncertain. Germline CDR1 is SGHDT and CDR2 is YYEEEE. V lost 4 bases and J 0 bases, leaving 10 bases between the germline ends. The CDR3 is made up of 14 amino acids. The CDR3 protein is CASSRGNMNTEAFF. In nucleotides, the CDR3 is TGTGCCAGCAGCCGAGGAAATATGAACACTGAAGCTTTCTTT.

J is TRBJ2-2 and V is TRBV7-3, with TRBD2 matching over 7 bases. The CDR3 runs 17 residues. From germline, CDR1 is SGHTA and CDR2 FQGTGA. J gave up 2 bases and V 2 bases, and 8 bases lay outside the gene matches. The CDR3 protein is CASSLFSGTINTGELFF. The CDR3 bases are TGTGCCAGCAGCTTATTCTCCGGGACTATAAACACCGGGGAGCTGTTTTTT.

CDR3 sequence (DNA): TGCGCCAGCAGCAAGACACCTGGCGTGGCAGATGAGCAGTTCTTC. The encoded protein is CASSKTPGVADEQFF. The chain carries TRBV5-1 and TRBJ2-1; unclear D gene. Germline loops: CDR1 SGHRS, CDR2 YFSETQ. The CDR3 sequence is 15 residues long. V gave up 4 bases and J gave up 8 bases, with 19 bases separating them.

The rearrangement uses TRBV6-4 and TRBJ1-4; D not certain. Germline CDR1 reads MRHNA; CDR2 reads SNTAGT. There are 13 residues in the CDR3. The V gene lost 3 bases and the J gene lost 3 bases, with 5 bases spanning the gap. The CDR3 here is CASSERANEKLFF. CDR3 nucleotide sequence: TGTGCCAGCAGTGAACGGGCTAATGAAAAACTGTTTTTT.

The genes are TRBV5-1 and TRBJ2-7, with TRBD2 matching 8 bases. The ends lost 4 bases at V and 7 bases at J; junction bases unmatched: 13. There are 15 residues in the CDR3. Germline lookup yields CDR1 SGHRS and CDR2 YFSETQ. The CDR3 reads CASSPTSGSSVEQYF. CDR3 DNA: TGCGCCAGCAGCCCCACTAGCGGTTCTTCGGTGGAGCAGTACTTC.

V is TRBV29-1 and J is TRBJ2-7; D unresolved. Trimming removed 5 bases at V and 0 bases at J, with 11 bases between. The CDR3 runs to 13 residues. Looked up from germline, CDR1 is SQVTM and CDR2 is ANQGSEA. Here the CDR3 DNA reads TGCAGCGTTCGACAAGCCCTCTCCTACGAGCAGTACTTC. Translation: CSVRQALSYEQYF.

The gene calls are TRBV11-3 and TRBJ2-1; TRBD1 matches at 11 bases. Germline V gene sequence: CDR1 SGHNT, CDR2 YENEEA. CDR3 size: 15 residues. The V and J ends lost 3 bases and 3 bases, in that order; junction bases with no gene match: 1. CDR3 sequence: CASSLGTGGYNEQFF. The CDR3 nucleotides are TGTGCCAGCAGCTTGGGGACAGGGGGCTACAATGAGCAGTTCTTC.

The rearrangement links TRBV7-3 to TRBJ1-3; D ambiguous. This CDR3 has 16 amino acids. V lost 1 base, J lost 6 bases, and 16 bases lay in between. The germline V gene encodes CDR1 SGHTA and CDR2 FQGTGA. The CDR3 is CASSLNLAGSLNTIYF. The CDR3 DNA follows: TGTGCCAGCAGCTTAAATTTGGCAGGCTCCCTAAACACCATATATTTT.

The gene calls are TRBV7-2 and TRBJ1-1, with D perhaps TRBD1 (5 bases). With 4 bases removed from V and 7 bases from J, the gap between germline ends came to 19 bases. CDR3 length equals 15 residues. Germline V lookup: CDR1 SGHTA, CDR2 FQGNSA. CDR3 amino acids: CASSSRVGGIDEAFF. CDR3 bases: TGTGCCAGCAGCTCCCGGGTGGGGGGGATTGATGAAGCTTTCTTT.

The chain combines TRBV19 with TRBJ2-1, with 12 bases identical to TRBD2. The V gene end was trimmed by 7 bases and the J gene end by 8 bases; junction bases not matched to a gene: 9. CDR3 length: 15 residues. The germline gives CDR1 LNHDA, CDR2 SQIVND (reference sequence). The CDR3 sequence: CASTETSGREYEQFF. DNA for the CDR3: TGTGCCAGTACCGAGACTAGCGGGAGAGAGTATGAGCAGTTCTTC.

CDR3 sequence: CASSLATGDTEAFF. CDR3 DNA sequence: TGCGCCAGCAGCTTGGCTACAGGGGACACTGAAGCTTTCTTT. This rearrangement joins TRBV5-1 to TRBJ1-1, with 7 bases identical to TRBD1. Germline values: CDR1 SGHRS, CDR2 YFSETQ. The trim removed 0 bases at V and 3 bases at J, leaving 2 bases unmatched. The CDR3 totals 14 residues.

The V call is TRBV6-6, the J call TRBJ1-6; tentative D call: TRBD1 (5 bases). Germline V gene data show CDR1 as MNHNY and CDR2 as SVGAGI (reference sequence). This CDR3 has 19 amino acids. V was trimmed by 5 bases and J by 1 base, leaving 21 bases between them. The CDR3 protein is CASSPQYGGEGSYNSPLHF. As DNA, the CDR3 is TGTGCCAGCAGTCCCCAGTATGGGGGGGAGGGGTCCTATAATTCACCCCTCCACTTT.

V is TRBV28 and J is TRBJ1-3; D not certain. The germline V gene has CDR1 MDHEN and CDR2 SYDVKM. V lost 3 bases, J lost 0 bases, and 6 bases lay in between. This CDR3 has 14 amino acids. CDR3 DNA: TGTGCCAGCAGTTTTGTAAGCTCTGGAAACACCATATATTTT. Translated, it gives CASSFVSSGNTIYF.

V gene TRBV19 combines with J gene TRBJ1-2; no definite D call. This CDR3 region has 16 residues. Germline V lookup: CDR1 LNHDA, CDR2 SQIVND (reference sequence). Deletions cut 3 bases from V and 6 bases from J, with 20 bases between. The CDR3 DNA reads as TGTGCCAGTAGTATGACCTGGACGAACCTTCCCCATGGCTACACCTTC. Its translation is CASSMTWTNLPHGYTF. The variable domain in full, with the rest retrieved from reference TRBV19 and TRBJ1-2, is DGGITQSPKYLFRKEGQNVTLSCEQNLNHDAMYWYRQDPGQGLRLIYYSQIVNDFQKGDIAEGYSVSREKKESFPLTVTSAQKNPTAFYLCASSMTWTNLPHGYTFGSGTRLTVV.

J is TRBJ1-5 and V is TRBV29-1, with D unclear. This CDR3 region has 14 residues. Germline loops: CDR1 SQVTM, CDR2 ANQGSEA. V was shortened by 4 bases and J by 2 bases, with 12 bases between the two germline ends. This CDR3 reads CSVAEGRGNQPQHF. CDR3 in DNA: TGCAGCGTTGCAGAGGGCCGGGGCAATCAGCCCCAGCATTTT.

J is TRBJ2-2 and V is TRBV16, with D maybe TRBD2 (6 bases). Germline V gene sequence: CDR1 KGHSY, CDR2 FQNENV. The CDR3 sequence is 17 residues long. The V gene lost 2 bases and the J gene lost 3 bases, with 16 bases spanning the gap. As DNA, the CDR3 is TGTGCCAGCAGCCAACTCCTAGGGAGGCAGGACACCGGGGAGCTGTTTTTT. Amino acids: CASSQLLGRQDTGELFF.

This sequence joins TRBV5-4 and TRBJ2-5; D is possibly TRBD2 (5 bases). Germline lookup yields CDR1 SGHNT and CDR2 YYREEE (reference sequence). The CDR3 runs 14 residues. Trimming took 4 bases from V and 2 from J, leaving 12 bases between them. CDR3 residues: CASSARTLQETQYF. DNA for the CDR3: TGTGCCAGCAGCGCCCGGACTCTTCAAGAGACCCAGTACTTC.